A single sample is the source of the 21 T cell receptor beta chains below, sequenced in a study of CD8 T cells in Susac syndrome. RNA in amounts of roughly 0.5 to 1 ug was reverse transcribed with random hexamers. Using its own MiXCR run on the immunoSEQ multiplex PCR reads, TCRdb lists one record per CDR3 protein. The sample includes under 200,000 distinct CDR3 sequences, about 95% of them seen just once. Material: CD8+ T cells from PBMCs. Receptor source: a human donor with Susac syndrome.

The CDR3 nucleotides read TGTGCCAGCAGCTTAGGCCGGACAGAACAAGAGACCCAGTACTTC. Amino acid sequence: CASSLGRTEQETQYF. The chain has TRBV7-9 and TRBJ2-5; tentatively, D is TRBD1 (6 bases). CDR3 length: 15 residues. V lost 1 base and J 2 bases, leaving 11 bases between the germline ends. The V gene's germline CDR1 is SEHNR and CDR2 FQNEAQ (reference sequence). Supplemented by reference TRBV7-9 and TRBJ2-5, the full variable domain reads DTGVSQNPRHKITKRGQNVTFRCDPISEHNRLYWYRQTLGQGPEFLTYFQNEAQLEKSRLLSDRFSAERPKGSFSTLEIQRTEQGDSAMYLCASSLGRTEQETQYFGPGTRLLVL.

The CDR3 here is CASSKFNQADRGRCEQFF. The CDR3 DNA is TGTGCCAGCAGCAAATTCAATCAGGCGGACAGGGGGCGTTGTGAGCAGTTCTTC. This sequence joins TRBV21-1 and TRBJ2-1; TRBD1, the table's D call, lacks a check against the DNA. TRBV21-1 is a known pseudogene. The CDR3 has 18 amino acids.

The chain carries TRBV9 and TRBJ2-3; TRBD2 matches at 10 bases. The CDR3 extends over 16 amino acids. Trimming cost V 0 bases and J 6 bases; bases outside gene matches: 7. Germline loops: CDR1 SGDLS, CDR2 YYNGEE. The CDR3 coding sequence is TGTGCCAGCAGCGTAGTAACTAGCGGGGAGACTGATACGCAGTATTTT. Translation: CASSVVTSGETDTQYF.

Written as DNA, the CDR3 is TGCGCCAGCAGCCAAGATGCTAGCGGGGTAACAGATACGCAGTATTTT. This gives the protein CASSQDASGVTDTQYF. The V and J genes are TRBV4-1 and TRBJ2-3; 9 nucleotides line up with TRBD2. Per the germline V gene, CDR1 is MGHRA and CDR2 is YSYEKL. V shed 0 bases, J shed 3 bases, and the junction held 4 bases outside the gene matches. CDR3 size: 16 residues.

V and J are TRBV7-3 and TRBJ2-5; TRBD1 or TRBD2 may be the D gene (5 bases each). CDR3 size: 17 residues. The germline V gene encodes CDR1 SGHTA and CDR2 FQGTGA. Trimming removed 4 bases from V and 4 bases from J, with 22 bases in between. CDR3: CASSSGGGSAIGETQYF. The CDR3 region has the DNA TGTGCCAGCAGCTCCGGTGGGGGTAGCGCAATAGGAGAGACCCAGTACTTC.

This sequence joins TRBV7-9 and TRBJ2-1, with 9 bases matching TRBD2. V lost 8 bases to trimming and J lost 8 bases; unmatched junction nucleotides: 7. The germline gives CDR1 SEHNR, CDR2 FQNEAQ (reference sequence). This CDR3 comprises 13 residues. CDR3 amino acids: CASRRGGRYEQFF. In DNA form, the CDR3 reads TGTGCCAGCCGGCGGGGGGGCCGATATGAGCAGTTCTTC.

CDR3 sequence reads: CASSSRQDTQYF. CDR3 nucleotides: TGTGCCAGCAGCTCCCGACAGGATACGCAGTATTTT. This chain connects TRBV7-8 to TRBJ2-3; D is perhaps TRBD1 (5 bases). V gave up 4 bases and J gave up 6 bases, with 8 bases separating them. Germline V lookup: CDR1 SGHVS, CDR2 FQNEAQ. This CDR3 contains 12 residues. The variable domain in full, with the rest retrieved from reference TRBV7-8 and TRBJ2-3, is GAGVSQSPRYKVAKRGQDVALRCDPISGHVSLFWYQQALGQGPEFLTYFQNEAQLDKSGLPSDRFFAERPEGSVSTLKIQRTQQEDSAVYLCASSSRQDTQYFGPGTRLTVL.

This sequence joins TRBV7-9 and TRBJ2-1; D is tentatively TRBD1 or TRBD2 (5 bases each). The CDR3 has 13 amino acids. V lost 1 base and J 14 bases, leaving 15 bases between the germline ends. Per germline, CDR1 SEHNR and CDR2 FQNEAQ (reference sequence). The DNA for the CDR3 is TGTGCCAGCAGCTTAGGTAGTAGGGGAGAGGAGTTCTTC. Translation: CASSLGSRGEEFF. The full variable domain, completed using reference TRBV7-9 and TRBJ2-1, is DTGVSQNPRHKITKRGQNVTFRCDPISEHNRLYWYRQTLGQGPEFLTYFQNEAQLEKSRLLSDRFSAERPKGSFSTLEIQRTEQGDSAMYLCASSLGSRGEEFFGPGTRLTVL.

CDR3 bases: TGTGCCAGCTCACCTGCAGTTAGCACAGATACGCAGTATTTT. It translates to CASSPAVSTDTQYF. This chain joins TRBV18 and TRBJ2-3; D gene unclear. The V gene lost 3 bases and the J gene lost 0 bases, with 7 bases spanning the gap. This CDR3 has 14 residues. Germline assignment: CDR1 KGHSH and CDR2 LQKENI.

As DNA, the CDR3 is TGTGCCAGCAGTTCAGGACAGGGGCAGTTCGCTGGAAACACCATATATTTT. This translates into CASSSGQGQFAGNTIYF. The chain links TRBV27 to TRBJ1-3; 9 nucleotides line up with TRBD1. Germline V lookup: CDR1 MNHEY, CDR2 SMNVEV (reference sequence). Trimming cost V 4 bases and J 2 bases; bases outside gene matches: 9. The CDR3 is 17 amino acids.

The chain employs TRBV5-6 and TRBJ2-5; 8 bases fit TRBD2. CDR1 SGHDT and CDR2 YYEEEE come from the germline V gene. The CDR3 is 14 residues long. V shed 3 bases and J 4 bases; nucleotides not matched to a gene: 5. The CDR3 protein is CASSSGGGIETQYF. The CDR3 nucleotides are TGTGCCAGCAGCTCTGGCGGGGGGATAGAGACCCAGTACTTC.

The chain combines TRBV3-1 with TRBJ1-1, with 7 bases identical to TRBD1. The junction had 4 bases not matched to a gene; V was cut back by 0 bases and J by 0 bases. The CDR3 runs to 16 residues. The germline V gene encodes CDR1 LGHDT and CDR2 YNNKEL (reference sequence). The CDR3 nucleotides are TGTGCCAGCAGCCAAGAGGGACAGATGATGAACACTGAAGCTTTCTTT. Translated, it gives CASSQEGQMMNTEAFF.

The rearrangement links TRBV5-1 to TRBJ1-2, with TRBD1 matching 9 bases. Per the germline V gene, CDR1 is SGHRS and CDR2 is YFSETQ. With 4 bases clipped from V and 4 bases from J, the junction kept 8 bases outside the gene matches. The CDR3 is 15 residues long. CDR3 nucleotides: TGCGCCAGCAGCCCAGGGACAGGGTCGCCCTATGGCTACACCTTC. Its protein product is CASSPGTGSPYGYTF.

V and J are TRBV29-1 and TRBJ2-2; 16 bases agree with TRBD2. Trimming removed 7 bases from V and 1 base from J; junction bases left unmatched: 6. This CDR3 has 17 amino acids. Germline CDR1 and CDR2: SQVTM and ANQGSEA. CDR3 region: CSATGLAGGLNTGELFF. In nucleotides, the CDR3 is TGCAGCGCCACGGGACTAGCGGGGGGGCTGAACACCGGGGAGCTGTTTTTT.

The chain couples TRBV9 to TRBJ1-1; a weak D match, TRBD1 (6 bases). This CDR3 comprises 14 residues. CDR1 SGDLS and CDR2 YYNGEE come from the germline V gene. Trimming stripped 2 bases from V and 0 bases from J, with 8 bases between. CDR3 protein: CASSVQGMNTEAFF. The CDR3 DNA reads as TGTGCCAGCAGCGTTCAGGGGATGAACACTGAAGCTTTCTTT. The entire variable domain, with the rest obtained from reference TRBV9 and TRBJ1-1, is as follows: DSGVTQTPKHLITATGQRVTLRCSPRSGDLSVYWYQQSLDQGLQFLIQYYNGEERAKGNILERFSAQQFPDLHSELNLSSLELGDSALYFCASSVQGMNTEAFFGQGTRLTVV.

This clonotype came up a few times. The CDR3, as DNA: TGTGCCAGCAGTCTACAGGGGGAGGGCAATCAGCCCCAGCATTTT. As protein: CASSLQGEGNQPQHF. This sequence joins TRBV12-3 or TRBV12-4 and TRBJ1-5; 8 nucleotides line up with TRBD1. CDR3 length: 15 residues. The ends lost 5 bases at V and 2 bases at J; junction bases unmatched: 5.

The genes are TRBV27 and TRBJ2-1; TRBD2 matches at 11 bases. The CDR3 has 14 amino acids. The V segment lost 7 bases and the J segment 6 bases; nucleotides outside the gene matches: 5. CDR1 and CDR2 from the germline V gene are MNHEY and SMNVEV (reference sequence). The CDR3 spells CASNPGLAVNEQFF. Here the CDR3 DNA reads TGTGCCAGCAACCCGGGACTAGCGGTCAATGAGCAGTTCTTC.

This chain uses TRBV20-1 with TRBJ2-7; 11 bases fit TRBD2. Looked up from germline, CDR1 is DFQATT and CDR2 is SNEGSKA (reference sequence). The CDR3 is made up of 15 amino acids. The junction had 6 bases not matched to a gene; V was cut back by 0 bases and J by 5 bases. The DNA of the CDR3 is TGCAGTGCTAGAGAGACTAGCGGGGCCCCCCACGAGCAGTACTTC. This sequence encodes CSARETSGAPHEQYF.

The V call is TRBV11-3, the J call TRBJ2-7; D is tentatively TRBD1 or TRBD2 (6 bases each). This CDR3 spans 14 amino acids. V was shortened by 1 base and J by 2 bases, with 9 bases between the two germline ends. CDR1 is SGHNT and CDR2 is YENEEA in the germline V gene. The CDR3 loop reads CASSLGGATYEQYF. The CDR3 region has the DNA TGTGCCAGCAGCTTAGGGGGGGCAACCTACGAGCAGTACTTC. The full variable domain, with the rest looked up from reference TRBV11-3 and TRBJ2-7, is EAGVVQSPRYKIIEKKQPVAFWCNPISGHNTLYWYLQNLGQGPELLIRYENEEAVDDSQLPKDRFSAERLKGVDSTLKIQPAELGDSAVYLCASSLGGATYEQYFGPGTRLTVT.

This chain joins TRBV12-3 or TRBV12-4 and TRBJ1-2; TRBD1 matches at 7 bases. After removal of 6 bases from V and 4 bases from J, the junction contained 5 bases not matched to a gene. This CDR3 comprises 13 residues. The CDR3 reads CASRKTGRYGYTF. CDR3 bases: TGTGCCAGCAGAAAGACAGGGCGCTATGGCTACACCTTC.

The V and J genes are TRBV5-1 and TRBJ2-1; 11 bases are shared with TRBD2. In germline, CDR1 is SGHRS, CDR2 YFSETQ. This CDR3 spans 15 amino acids. The trim removed 3 bases at V and 5 bases at J, leaving 4 bases unmatched. The DNA of the CDR3 is TGCGCCAGCAGCTATCCTAGCGGGGGGAACAATGAGCAGTTCTTC. This sequence encodes CASSYPSGGNNEQFF.